The rows below give T cell receptor beta chains drawn from one sample of a study of blood T cell repertoires in COVID-19. The data were produced by immunoSEQ multiplex PCR, yet TCRdb's version contains in-frame clones alone and is incomplete. The sample shows about 360,000 clones, around nine tenths of them seen only once. The sample was peripheral blood. The receptors stem from a human donor in a cohort sampled during active COVID-19. Each CDR3 is given with its conserved first and last residue. D genes are given only for firm matches. Clone size is given for some rows only: seen once, a few or many times, or a class if the clone is expanded.

j_gene,d_gene,v_gene,abundance,CDR3aa,CDR3nt
TRBJ2-1,TRBD2,TRBV4-1,-,CASSQRSGAGERNEQFF,TGCGCCAGCAGCCAGAGGTCCGGGGCGGGGGAGCGCAATGAGCAGTTCTTC
TRBJ2-5,TRBD1,TRBV28,-,CASSWGTGPIQETQYF,TGTGCCAGCAGTTGGGGGACAGGACCGATCCAAGAGACCCAGTACTTC
TRBJ2-2,TRBD1,TRBV9,-,CASSHRQGWTGELFF,TGTGCCAGCAGCCATAGACAGGGATGGACCGGGGAGCTGTTTTTT
TRBJ1-2,-,TRBV28,once,CASSYTGIYGYTF,TGTGCCAGCAGTTACACAGGGATCTATGGCTACACCTTC
TRBJ2-7,-,TRBV11-2,-,CASSYGSYEQYF,TGTGCCAGCAGCTATGGGAGCTACGAGCAGTACTTC
TRBJ2-7,TRBD1,TRBV6-5,-,CASRPQQGDAYEQYF,TGTGCCAGCAGGCCACAACAGGGGGATGCCTACGAGCAGTACTTC
TRBJ2-3,-,TRBV4-1,-,CASSQDFAGTDTQYF,TGCGCCAGCAGCCAAGATTTTGCGGGAACAGATACGCAGTATTTT
TRBJ2-1,TRBD1,TRBV27,-,CASSFRAGGSYNEQFF,TGTGCCAGCAGTTTCCGGGCAGGGGGCTCCTACAATGAGCAGTTCTTC
TRBJ2-3,TRBD2,TRBV19,-,CASSTGDYSTDTQYF,TGTGCCAGTAGTACTGGGGACTATAGCACAGATACGCAGTATTTT
TRBJ1-2,-,TRBV6-6,-,CASRQDQQATMGYTF,TGTGCCAGCAGACAAGACCAACAGGCAACTATGGGCTACACCTTC
TRBJ1-3,TRBD1,TRBV7-2,-,CASSLARGTGISGNTIYF,TGTGCCAGCAGCTTAGCGCGTGGGACAGGGATCTCTGGAAACACCATATATTTT
TRBJ1-2,TRBD1,TRBV19,-,CASSIDPDRGGDGYTF,TGTGCCAGTAGTATAGACCCCGACAGGGGTGGGGATGGCTACACCTTC
TRBJ2-5,TRBD2,TRBV5-4,-,CASSLEGLAGETQYF,TGTGCCAGCAGCTTGGAGGGACTAGCGGGAGAGACCCAGTACTTC
TRBJ2-3,-,TRBV10-2,-,CATRQSPSTDTQYF,TGCGCCACCAGACAGAGTCCTAGCACAGATACGCAGTATTTT
TRBJ2-3,TRBD2,TRBV15,-,CATSRGREGPDTQYF,TGTGCCACCAGCAGGGGGCGGGAGGGCCCAGATACGCAGTATTTT
TRBJ2-5,TRBD2,TRBV29-1,-,CSVADPAGVETQYF,TGCAGCGTTGCGGACCCAGCGGGAGTGGAGACCCAGTACTTC
TRBJ1-4,-,TRBV6-6,-,CASSPGEKLFF,TGTGCCAGCAGTCCGGGGGAAAAACTGTTTTTT
TRBJ2-2,-,TRBV25-1,once,CASSDRVNTGELFF,TGTGCCAGCAGTGACCGGGTCAACACCGGGGAGCTGTTTTTT
TRBJ1-2,-,TRBV6-5,-,CASRTGIEGYGYTF,TGTGCCAGCAGGACGGGCATCGAGGGCTATGGCTACACCTTC
TRBJ2-5,TRBD2,TRBV6-5,once,CASSFTSGGEGETQYF,TGTGCCAGCAGTTTTACTAGCGGGGGTGAAGGAGAGACCCAGTACTTC